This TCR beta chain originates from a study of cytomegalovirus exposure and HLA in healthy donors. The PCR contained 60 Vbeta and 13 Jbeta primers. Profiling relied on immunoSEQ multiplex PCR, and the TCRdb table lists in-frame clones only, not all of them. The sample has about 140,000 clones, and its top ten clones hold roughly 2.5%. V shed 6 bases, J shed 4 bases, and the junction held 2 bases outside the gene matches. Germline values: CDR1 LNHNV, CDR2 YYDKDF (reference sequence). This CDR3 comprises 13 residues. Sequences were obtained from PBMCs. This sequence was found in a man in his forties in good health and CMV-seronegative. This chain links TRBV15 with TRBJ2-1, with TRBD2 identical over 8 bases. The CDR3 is CATSLAGYNEQFF. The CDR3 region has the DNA TGTGCCACCAGTTTAGCGGGGTACAATGAGCAGTTCTTC.